This T cell receptor beta chain appears in the sequencing data of a study of T cells in Graves' hyperthyroidism and ophthalmopathy. TCR beta CDR3 regions were amplified from RNA. HTBI primers were the set used in a first-round RT-PCR of the TCR CDR3. A single record per CDR3 protein comes from TCRdb applying MiXCR to the multiplex PCR reads. This table has 300,000 to 450,000 distinct CDR3 sequences, about 14% appearing once. This clonotype was observed a handful of times. Germline CDR1 reads SQVTM; CDR2 reads ANQGSEA. Trimming took off 1 base at V and 0 bases at J, with 10 bases between the two ends. The CDR3 runs 14 residues.

This chain uses TRBV29-1 with TRBJ2-7, with D possibly matching TRBD2 (5 bases). The TCR sequence derives from a woman aged 25 to 39 with Graves' ophthalmopathy. Sequences were obtained from blood. In DNA form, the CDR3 reads TGCAGCGTTGAAGTCCCTACTAGCTCCTACGAGCAGTACTTC. This translates into CSVEVPTSSYEQYF.